Below are 17 T cell receptor beta chains sequenced from a single sample in a study of beta chain features in type 1 diabetes. Reverse transcribing all isolated RNA meant expressed TCRB transcripts were sequenced. TCRdb's table, derived via immunoSEQ multiplex PCR, lists solely in-frame clones and lacks some. The data contain 850,000 to 900,000 clones, about a sixth of them seen just once; the ten biggest clones take up around 0.02%. Sequencing used naive CD4+ T cells from blood. These receptors were collected from a woman between 18 and 30 years old in good health.

The chain has TRBV10-1 and TRBJ2-3; D assignment may be TRBD1 or TRBD2 (5 bases each). Trimming removed 4 bases from V and 8 bases from J, with 19 bases in between. Germline V gene sequence: CDR1 WNHNN, CDR2 SYGVQD (reference sequence). This CDR3 has 15 amino acids. CDR3 nucleotide sequence: TGCGCCAGCAGTGGGGGCCCGATGCGGGCCGGTACGCAGTATTTT. This sequence encodes CASSGGPMRAGTQYF.

V is TRBV6-6 and J is TRBJ2-7; TRBD2 matches at 11 bases. V gave up 4 bases and J gave up 6 bases; unmatched junction bases: 8. Germline V gene sequence: CDR1 MNHNY, CDR2 SVGAGI (reference sequence). This CDR3 has 15 amino acids. CDR3 bases: TGTGCCAGCAGTTCCGGGGTAGCGGGAGGGTGCGAGCAGTACTTC. Residues: CASSSGVAGGCEQYF.

This clone has a handful of counts. This chain uses TRBV19 with TRBJ2-3; weak D call: TRBD1 (6 bases). Germline CDR1 is LNHDA and CDR2 is SQIVND (reference sequence). V was clipped by 6 bases and J by 1 base, with 11 bases between them. This CDR3 is built from 14 residues. CDR3 DNA sequence: TGTGCCAGTAGCTACGGACAGCGCACAGATACGCAGTATTTT. It yields the protein CASSYGQRTDTQYF.

The gene calls are TRBV7-3 and TRBJ1-1, with TRBD1 matching over 9 bases. The trim removed 5 bases at V and 6 bases at J, leaving 13 bases unmatched. Germline V lookup: CDR1 SGHTA, CDR2 FQGTGA. The CDR3 loop spans 16 amino acids. The CDR3 reads CASSKSGGQGPAEAFF. The CDR3 DNA reads TGTGCCAGCAGCAAATCAGGAGGACAGGGGCCGGCTGAAGCTTTCTTT.

The chain uses TRBV25-1 and TRBJ2-5; 7 bases are a match to TRBD2. The CDR3 runs 16 residues. Trimming cost V 2 bases and J 5 bases; bases outside gene matches: 11. Germline lookup yields CDR1 MGHDK and CDR2 SYGVNS. As DNA, the CDR3 is TGTGCCAGCAGTGAACTGGGCGGGAGTAGAGGGGAGACCCAGTACTTC. Its translation is CASSELGGSRGETQYF.

J is TRBJ2-3 and V is TRBV4-3, with 9 nucleotides matching TRBD1. This CDR3 has 15 amino acids. Trimming took 4 bases from V and 2 from J; bases not matched to a gene: 4. The germline CDR1 and CDR2 sequences are LGHNA and YSLEER. The CDR3 nucleotides are TGCGCCAGCAGCCCTACAGGGGGCATCACAGATACGCAGTATTTT. Encoded protein: CASSPTGGITDTQYF.

In this sample, this clone turned up a few times. This chain links TRBV5-1 with TRBJ2-7; the match to TRBD1 covers 10 bases. CDR1 SGHRS and CDR2 YFSETQ come from the germline V gene. The CDR3 totals 14 residues. V dropped 3 bases and J dropped 9; count of bases not matched to a gene: 9. Here the CDR3 DNA reads TGCGCCAGCAGCTGGGGACAGGGGACGGTCGTGCAGTACTTC. This codes for CASSWGQGTVVQYF.

This clone was detected a few times. The genes are TRBV28 and TRBJ2-7; D remains ambiguous. The germline CDR1 and CDR2 sequences are MDHEN and SYDVKM. The V end lost 2 bases, the J end lost 3 bases, and 8 bases lay between the germline ends. The CDR3 sequence is 13 residues long. CDR3 bases: TGTGCCAGCAGTTTAATATCCCACTACGAGCAGTACTTC. The encoded protein is CASSLISHYEQYF.

This clone was seen only a few times. The chain uses TRBV28 and TRBJ1-2; D is possibly TRBD1 (6 bases). CDR3 size: 15 residues. The V end was cut by 7 bases, the J end by 6 bases, with 21 bases between. Germline CDR1 and CDR2: MDHEN and SYDVKM. Here the CDR3 reads CASIGPSTGPDGYTF. The CDR3 DNA follows: TGTGCCAGCATTGGCCCATCAACAGGGCCAGATGGCTACACCTTC.

The chain carries TRBV9 and TRBJ2-3; D might be TRBD2 (7 bases). Trimming pared 4 bases from V and 1 base from J, leaving 16 bases between. Germline CDR1 and CDR2: SGDLS and YYNGEE. The CDR3 runs to 16 residues. For the CDR3, the DNA is TGTGCCAGCAGCCCTGGGGGGGCGAGGGGCACAGATACGCAGTATTTT. Protein: CASSPGGARGTDTQYF.

The rearrangement joins TRBV28 to TRBJ1-5; a possible D gene is TRBD1 (6 bases). Trimming removed 3 bases from V and 1 base from J, with 16 bases in between. The length of the CDR3 is 17 residues. Germline V gives CDR1 MDHEN, CDR2 SYDVKM. CDR3 residues: CASSLVGGVGSNQPQHF. CDR3 nucleotides: TGTGCCAGCAGTTTGGTGGGGGGCGTGGGGAGCAATCAGCCCCAGCATTTT.

Remarks on this clone: Other DNA sequences in the sample encode the same CDR3. The chain couples TRBV7-2 to TRBJ2-1; 7 bases are a match to TRBD2. Germline V gene sequence: CDR1 SGHTA, CDR2 FQGNSA. The CDR3 spans 16 residues. With 2 bases clipped from V and 4 bases from J, the junction kept 8 bases outside the gene matches. The CDR3 nucleotides read TGTGCCAGCAGCTTAACGGGCGGGAGTGGGTACAATGAGCAGTTCTTC. Amino acid sequence: CASSLTGGSGYNEQFF.

This clone appeared a few times. V gene TRBV5-6 combines with J gene TRBJ2-2, with 9 bases fitting TRBD2. V lost 0 bases to trimming and J lost 4 bases; unmatched junction nucleotides: 1. Germline V gene sequence: CDR1 SGHDT, CDR2 YYEEEE. The CDR3 runs 15 residues. The CDR3 bases are TGTGCCAGCAGCTTGGGACTAGCGGTCACCGGGGAGCTGTTTTTT. Amino acids: CASSLGLAVTGELFF.

This chain links TRBV2 with TRBJ1-1, with a possible D match to TRBD1 (5 bases). The germline V gene has CDR1 SNHLY and CDR2 FYNNEI. V was pared by 5 bases and J by 1 base, with 8 bases between. The CDR3 length is 13 residues. The CDR3 nucleotides are TGTGCCAGCAGTCAGCAGGGGAACACTGAAGCTTTCTTT. Translation: CASSQQGNTEAFF.

The chain is built from TRBV28 and TRBJ2-1, with 8 bases that match TRBD2. With 2 bases clipped from V and 9 bases from J, the junction kept 6 bases outside the gene matches. There are 14 residues in the CDR3. Germline values: CDR1 MDHEN, CDR2 SYDVKM. DNA for the CDR3: TGTGCCAGCAGTTTAGCGGGAGGATCTGGTGAGCAGTTCTTC. Amino acids: CASSLAGGSGEQFF.

This clone appeared once. The chain is built from TRBV6-5 and TRBJ2-3; D is unclear. The ends were cut back, 5 bases at V and 0 bases at J, with 12 bases in the middle. This CDR3 is built from 15 residues. The V gene's germline CDR1 is MNHEY and CDR2 SVGAGI. The CDR3 is CASSSDFISTDTQYF. The CDR3 DNA sequence: TGTGCCAGCAGTAGTGACTTCATAAGCACAGATACGCAGTATTTT.

This clone was detected a few times. This chain uses TRBV15 with TRBJ2-7, with 11 bases lining up with TRBD1. The junction had 6 bases not matched to a gene; V was cut back by 5 bases and J by 6 bases. Germline CDR1 and CDR2: LNHNV and YYDKDF (reference sequence). The CDR3 is made up of 14 amino acids. CDR3 protein: CATSLGQGASEQYF. CDR3 sequence (DNA): TGTGCCACCAGCCTCGGACAGGGGGCTTCCGAGCAGTACTTC.